These T cell receptor beta chains were read from a single sample in a study of blood T cell repertoires in COVID-19. Measured with immunoSEQ multiplex PCR; TCRdb has only the in-frame clones, and not every one. The data show some 120,000 clones, approximately 91% seen once. The sequenced sample was peripheral blood. The receptors stem from an elderly woman with acute or convalescent COVID-19. Each CDR3 is given with its conserved first and last residue. D genes are given only for firm matches. Size values are once, few and many counts, or a class for expanded clones, and some rows have none.

V	size	D	J	DNA	CDR3
TRBV5-1	.	.	TRBJ1-2	TGCGCCAGCAGCTTGGTACTCGGGGGGGATTTTGGCTACACCTTC	CASSLVLGGDFGYTF
TRBV11-2	.	.	TRBJ2-2	TGTGCCAGCAGCTTTCGCCAGGACACCGGGGAGCTGTTTTTT	CASSFRQDTGELFF
TRBV29-1	few	.	TRBJ1-1	TGCAGCGCTGACAATGCGGGCGGAAGGAACACTGAAGCTTTCTTT	CSADNAGGRNTEAFF
TRBV5-1	.	.	TRBJ2-3	TGCGCCAGCACTGCGACAGGCACAGATACGCAGTATTTT	CASTATGTDTQYF
TRBV5-1	few	TRBD2	TRBJ2-7	TGCGCCAGCAGCTTGATGGCTAGCGGGAGGGCTGAGCAGTACTTC	CASSLMASGRAEQYF
TRBV9	.	.	TRBJ2-5	TGTGCCAGCAGCGTAGCTACAGGACGACAAGAGACCCAGTACTTC	CASSVATGRQETQYF
TRBV5-1	.	TRBD2	TRBJ2-1	TGCGCCAGCAGCTTGGGTCTAGCGGTGTATGAGCAGTTCTTC	CASSLGLAVYEQFF
TRBV18	.	.	TRBJ1-6	TGTGCCAGCTCACCGGCTCGGACAGATTATAATTCACCCCTCCACTTT	CASSPARTDYNSPLHF
TRBV4-2	.	.	TRBJ1-1	TGTGCCAGCAGCCAAGGACAACTGAACACTGAAGCTTTCTTT	CASSQGQLNTEAFF
TRBV7-2	.	TRBD1	TRBJ2-2	TGTGCCAGCAGCTTCAACAGGGGGCGGACCGGGGAGCTGTTTTTT	CASSFNRGRTGELFF
TRBV7-2	.	.	TRBJ1-1	TGTGCCAGCAGCCCTTCCCCGGGGGACACTGAAGCTTTCTTT	CASSPSPGDTEAFF
TRBV6-5	.	TRBD2	TRBJ2-7	TGTGCCAGCAGTTACTCTGCAGGGAGGGGCGAGCAGTACTTC	CASSYSAGRGEQYF
TRBV24-1	.	TRBD2	TRBJ2-5	TGTGCCACCAGTGAGACTAGCGGGGGAAGGAAGTACTTC	CATSETSGGRKYF
TRBV7-8	.	.	TRBJ2-5	TGTGCCAGCAGCTGGAGGGGGGGCCAAGAGACCCAGTACTTC	CASSWRGGQETQYF
TRBV6-5	.	.	TRBJ2-3	TGTGCCAGCCGGGCAACAGGGTTAGATACGCAGTATTTT	CASRATGLDTQYF